Listed here are 31 T cell receptor beta chains from one sample, sequenced in a study of regulatory T cells in long-lasting Graves disease. Documented time point: newly diagnosed GD, antithyroid drugs for less than 3 months. Making the TCR library involved RNA that had been extracted from PBMCs. According to the study, TCR beta libraries were built with iRepertoire HTBI primers and CDR3-region Arm-PCR. From the multiplex PCR reads, TCRdb called clonotypes with MiXCR, one entry per CDR3 protein. The data contain more than 400,000 distinct CDR3 sequences, 16% of them singletons. This same sample was also part of a study on T cells in Graves' hyperthyroidism and ophthalmopathy.

The sample consisted of peripheral blood mononuclear cells (PBMCs), taken at new diagnosis, from a patient treated with antithyroid drugs. Receptors were obtained from a young woman with Graves disease.

The V call is TRBV6-2 or TRBV6-3, the J call TRBJ1-5, with TRBD1 identical over 8 bases. Looked up from germline, CDR1 is MNHEY and CDR2 is SVGEGT. The CDR3 sequence is 16 residues long. The ends lost 5 bases at V and 2 bases at J; junction bases unmatched: 8. The CDR3 spells CASSRQGRGGNQPQHF. DNA for the CDR3: TGTGCCAGCAGTAGACAGGGGAGAGGGGGCAATCAGCCCCAGCATTTT.

This clonotype was seen repeatedly, ten times or more. The chain links TRBV6-2 or TRBV6-3 to TRBJ1-1; D is perhaps TRBD1 (5 bases). The CDR3 totals 15 residues. Trimming removed 2 bases from V and 0 bases from J, with 10 bases in between. Germline V gene sequence: CDR1 MNHEY, CDR2 SVGEGT. The CDR3 DNA follows: TGTGCCAGCAGTTACCCGCAGGGTCTGAACACTGAAGCTTTCTTT. It yields the protein CASSYPQGLNTEAFF.

This clonotype appeared many times. The chain joins TRBV15 to TRBJ2-5; 13 bases are shared with TRBD2. V trimming: 0 bases; J trimming: 2 bases; junction bases outside the gene matches: 9. CDR1 and CDR2 (germline): LNHNV, YYDKDF (reference sequence). The CDR3 spans 19 residues. CDR3 nucleotide sequence: TGTGCCACCAGCAGAGATCTGACTAGCGGGAGGACCTTTCAAGAGACCCAGTACTTC. Translated: CATSRDLTSGRTFQETQYF.

This clonotype was seen ten or more times. J is TRBJ1-2 and V is TRBV4-1; 7 nucleotides align to TRBD1. Trimming cost V 2 bases and J 3 bases; bases outside gene matches: 3. This CDR3 comprises 14 residues. CDR1 and CDR2 (germline): MGHRA, YSYEKL. The CDR3 spells CASSQRQGDYGYTF. The CDR3 DNA follows: TGCGCCAGCAGCCAACGACAGGGTGACTATGGCTACACCTTC.

This clonotype has just a few counts. This chain uses TRBV19 with TRBJ2-7; 13 bases line up with TRBD2. Germline CDR1 reads LNHDA; CDR2 reads SQIVND (reference sequence). The ends lost 9 bases at V and 4 bases at J; junction bases unmatched: 6. This CDR3 region has 14 residues. CDR3 coding DNA: TGTGCCAGCAGACTAGCGGGAGGTGTGTACGAGCAGTACTTC. Its protein is CASRLAGGVYEQYF.

This clonotype occurred many times. The CDR3 loop is CASSFRRDTYNEQFF. The CDR3 DNA sequence: TGTGCCAGCAGTTTTCGCAGGGACACCTACAATGAGCAGTTCTTC. The rearrangement links TRBV12-3 or TRBV12-4 to TRBJ2-1; D might be TRBD1 (6 bases). The V and J ends lost 3 bases and 2 bases respectively, with 11 bases between them. The CDR3 sequence is 15 residues long.

This clonotype was recorded a few times. V is TRBV19 and J is TRBJ2-1; D is ambiguous. From germline, CDR1 is LNHDA and CDR2 SQIVND (reference sequence). V dropped 3 bases and J dropped 7 bases, with 10 bases sitting between them. The CDR3 is made up of 13 amino acids. The CDR3 protein is CASSINFSNEQFF. The CDR3 region has the DNA TGTGCCAGTAGTATTAATTTTTCGAATGAGCAGTTCTTC. The full variable domain, with the rest looked up from reference TRBV19 and TRBJ2-1, is DGGITQSPKYLFRKEGQNVTLSCEQNLNHDAMYWYRQDPGQGLRLIYYSQIVNDFQKGDIAEGYSVSREKKESFPLTVTSAQKNPTAFYLCASSINFSNEQFFGPGTRLTVL.

This clonotype was seen repeatedly, ten times or more. The J gene is TRBJ2-3, the V gene TRBV7-9, with D tentatively TRBD2 (5 bases). The CDR3 contains 15 residues. Germline V gene lookup returns CDR1 SEHNR and CDR2 FQNEAQ (reference sequence). Trimming cost V 5 bases and J 1 base, with 13 bases left between them. The CDR3 nucleotides are TGTGCCAGCAGCCCCCAGCGGCGGGGCACAGATACGCAGTATTTT. Protein sequence: CASSPQRRGTDTQYF.

The J gene is TRBJ1-5, the V gene TRBV12-3 or TRBV12-4; D is possibly TRBD1 (5 bases). CDR3 length: 12 amino acids. Trimming left V 9 bases short and J 5 bases short, with 11 bases between. The CDR3 sequence: CASRPGDQPQHF. CDR3 DNA sequence: TGTGCCAGTCGCCCGGGGGATCAGCCCCAGCATTTT.

This clonotype occurred many times. J is TRBJ1-2 and V is TRBV2; D not certain. CDR1 and CDR2 (germline): SNHLY, FYNNEI. The CDR3 extends over 11 amino acids. Trimming left V 6 bases short and J 9 bases short, with 11 bases between. The CDR3 DNA follows: TGTGCCAGCAGCGATAGTCTGCGCTACACCTTC. This gives the protein CASSDSLRYTF.

This clonotype was seen many times. The rearrangement uses TRBV11-2 and TRBJ2-7; D is possibly TRBD1 (6 bases). V dropped 4 bases and J dropped 2 bases, with 12 bases sitting between them. The CDR3 has 14 amino acids. From germline, CDR1 is SGHAT and CDR2 FQNNGV. This chain's CDR3 is CASSYRDNTYEQYF. In nucleotides, the CDR3 is TGTGCCAGCAGCTACCGGGACAATACCTACGAGCAGTACTTC.

At least ten counts were recorded for this clonotype. The chain combines TRBV27 with TRBJ2-7, with D maybe TRBD1 (6 bases). This CDR3 spans 15 amino acids. V was clipped by 8 bases and J by 2 bases, with 19 bases between them. Germline V lookup: CDR1 MNHEY, CDR2 SMNVEV (reference sequence). The CDR3 loop reads CASGNQGPEAYEQYF. CDR3 coding DNA: TGTGCCAGCGGAAACCAGGGGCCTGAAGCCTACGAGCAGTACTTC.

This clonotype was detected many times. The chain carries TRBV15 and TRBJ1-4, with D perhaps matching TRBD1 (5 bases). The CDR3 contains 13 residues. The germline V and J ends were trimmed by 3 bases and 7 bases, with 9 bases remaining between them. CDR1 LNHNV and CDR2 YYDKDF come from the germline V gene (reference sequence). In DNA, the CDR3 is TGTGCCACCAGCAGGTCCGGGGCTGAAAAACTGTTTTTT. This gives the protein CATSRSGAEKLFF.

This clonotype was recorded at least ten times. This chain uses TRBV30 with TRBJ1-2; D unclear. Germline-derived CDR1 and CDR2 are GTSNPN and SVGIG (reference sequence). The CDR3 sequence is 12 residues long. V was shortened by 3 bases and J by 5 bases, with 10 bases between the two germline ends. The chain's CDR3 is CAWSRGPYGYTF. CDR3 nucleotides: TGTGCCTGGAGCCGAGGGCCGTATGGCTACACCTTC.

This clonotype was recorded many times. J is TRBJ2-7 and V is TRBV29-1; 10 bases are a match to TRBD1. Germline V gene sequence: CDR1 SQVTM, CDR2 ANQGSEA. CDR3 size: 13 residues. V was clipped by 6 bases and J by 2 bases; unmatched bases: 4. In DNA form, the CDR3 reads TGCAGCGTAGCCGGGACAGGGGCCTACGAGCAGTACTTC. The encoded protein is CSVAGTGAYEQYF.

This rearrangement joins TRBV2 to TRBJ2-7, with D hard to call. Germline CDR1 and CDR2: SNHLY and FYNNEI. CDR3 size: 12 residues. Trimming stripped 5 bases from V and 4 bases from J, with 9 bases between. Written as DNA, the CDR3 is TGTGCCAGCAGTCGTAGTGGGTACGAGCAGTACTTC. It translates to CASSRSGYEQYF.

Ten or more counts support this clonotype. The gene calls are TRBV18 and TRBJ2-2; D uncertain. From germline, CDR1 is KGHSH and CDR2 LQKENI. Trimming took 5 bases from V and 6 from J, leaving 13 bases between them. CDR3 length equals 14 residues. For the CDR3, the DNA is TGTGCCAGCTCAGAGGAAAGCTCGGCCGGGGAGCTGTTTTTT. Amino acid sequence: CASSEESSAGELFF.

In this sample, this clonotype turned up a few times. J is TRBJ2-1 and V is TRBV19; D perhaps matches TRBD2 (6 bases). This CDR3 spans 14 amino acids. Germline lookup yields CDR1 LNHDA and CDR2 SQIVND (reference sequence). Trimming took off 1 base at V and 2 bases at J, with 6 bases between the two ends. CDR3 residues: CASSIAGAYNEQFF. The CDR3 nucleotides read TGTGCCAGTAGTATAGCGGGAGCCTACAATGAGCAGTTCTTC.

The rearrangement links TRBV7-2 to TRBJ2-5, with 13 nucleotides matching TRBD2. CDR1 is SGHTA, CDR2 FQGNSA, per germline. J gave up 0 bases and V 5 bases, and 15 bases lay outside the gene matches. The CDR3 consists of 20 residues. CDR3 nucleotides: TGTGCCAGCAGCCCCCTGGGAGGGACTAGCGGGAAACAGTACCAAGAGACCCAGTACTTC. It translates to CASSPLGGTSGKQYQETQYF.

This clonotype has just one count. The chain has TRBV20-1 and TRBJ2-3, with D tentatively TRBD2 (6 bases). Germline values: CDR1 DFQATT, CDR2 SNEGSKA (reference sequence). The CDR3 sequence is 14 residues long. V lost 4 bases, J lost 1 base, and 12 bases lay in between. CDR3 region: CSAKRDFGTDTQYF. CDR3 DNA: TGCAGTGCTAAAAGGGACTTCGGCACAGATACGCAGTATTTT.

This chain joins TRBV19 and TRBJ1-5; no reliable D call. This CDR3 is 15 amino acids long. V lost 0 bases and J 3 bases, leaving 9 bases between the germline ends. The germline CDR1 and CDR2 sequences are LNHDA and SQIVND (reference sequence). Here the CDR3 DNA reads TGTGCCAGTAGTATAGATGGGAGTTCCAATCAGCCCCAGCATTTT. It yields the protein CASSIDGSSNQPQHF.

To note about this clonotype: This clone may be a read error of a much larger clone one base away. The gene calls are TRBV7-9 and TRBJ2-5; TRBD1 matches at 9 bases. The CDR3 sequence is 14 residues long. CDR1 and CDR2 from the germline V gene are SEHNR and FQNEAQ (reference sequence). V shed 6 bases and J 7 bases; nucleotides not matched to a gene: 9. CDR3 loop: CASRGTGRGGTQYF. Written as DNA, the CDR3 is TGTGCCAGCAGAGGGACAGGGCGAGGGGGGACCCAGTACTTC.

This clonotype was counted many times. This chain links TRBV28 with TRBJ2-7; tentative D call: TRBD2 (7 bases). CDR1 and CDR2 from the germline V gene are MDHEN and SYDVKM. V lost 3 bases and J 1 base, leaving 16 bases between the germline ends. This CDR3 has 16 amino acids. The CDR3, as DNA: TGTGCCAGCAGTTTGCTGCAGGGGAGGGAATCCTACGAGCAGTACTTC. Translating gives CASSLLQGRESYEQYF.

This clonotype was detected ten times or more. The CDR3 end shows no conserved phenylalanine or tryptophan, and so a read error is likely. The DNA is left out, because the CDR3 cannot be placed on it with certainty; the CDR3 is given as TCRdb lists it. The V gene is TRBV10-1, the J gene TRBJ2-3; the D segment call TRBD2 is taken from the table without a DNA check. Germline-derived CDR1 and CDR2 are WNHNN and SYGVQD (reference sequence). Ends included, the CDR3 has 11 residues. CDR3 amino acids: CARPLSLAGVI.

This clonotype has ten or more counts. This chain joins TRBV28 and TRBJ1-2; TRBD1 matches 8 bases. This CDR3 comprises 15 residues. Germline-derived CDR1 and CDR2 are MDHEN and SYDVKM. The V segment lost 5 bases and the J segment 7 bases; nucleotides outside the gene matches: 12. CDR3 protein: CASSPAQGAGFGYTF. CDR3 nucleotide sequence: TGTGCCAGCAGTCCTGCGCAGGGGGCAGGGTTTGGCTACACCTTC.

The sample holds many counts of this clonotype. This sequence joins TRBV7-2 and TRBJ1-1; D may be TRBD1 (6 bases). The V and J ends lost 1 base and 7 bases respectively, with 16 bases between them. In germline, CDR1 is SGHTA, CDR2 FQGNSA. The CDR3 spans 15 residues. CDR3 sequence reads: CASSLVGGAFYEAFF. The CDR3 DNA follows: TGTGCCAGCAGCTTAGTGGGGGGGGCATTTTATGAAGCTTTCTTT.

The sample holds a few counts of this clonotype. The rearrangement links TRBV27 to TRBJ2-1; D might be TRBD1 (6 bases). The V and J ends lost 6 bases and 4 bases respectively, with 16 bases between them. Germline CDR1 is MNHEY and CDR2 is SMNVEV (reference sequence). The CDR3 sequence is 15 residues long. CDR3 region: CASRSRMTGYNEQFF. CDR3 coding DNA: TGTGCCAGCAGATCACGAATGACAGGTTACAATGAGCAGTTCTTC.

As for this clonotype: A read error may be the cause here, since a much bigger clone is one base away. The chain is built from TRBV6-2 or TRBV6-3 and TRBJ1-1; a possible D gene is TRBD1 (6 bases). CDR1 MNHEY and CDR2 SVGEGT come from the germline V gene. The CDR3 runs 21 residues. CDR3 nucleotide sequence: TGTGCCAGCAGGCATGGACGAGGCCGCGGAGCGGGGGGCTGGTGGGACACTGAAGCTCTCTTT. Protein: CASRHGRGRGAGGWWDTEALF.

The rearrangement links TRBV7-9 to TRBJ2-5; TRBD2 agrees at 13 bases. V shed 5 bases and J 4 bases; nucleotides not matched to a gene: 7. CDR1 is SEHNR and CDR2 is FQNEAQ in the germline V gene (reference sequence). This CDR3 is built from 16 residues. CDR3 sequence (DNA): TGTGCCAGCAGCCCCACTAGCGGGAGGGCCCGAGAGACCCAGTACTTC. Its protein product is CASSPTSGRARETQYF.

This clonotype was counted a few times. The chain employs TRBV20-1 and TRBJ2-1; TRBD2 agrees at 11 bases. Trimming removed 3 bases from V and 6 bases from J; junction bases left unmatched: 4. In germline, CDR1 is DFQATT, CDR2 SNEGSKA (reference sequence). This CDR3 comprises 14 residues. The CDR3 region is CSASLAGGGNEQFF. CDR3 nucleotide sequence: TGCAGTGCTAGCTTAGCGGGAGGGGGCAATGAGCAGTTCTTC.

Many counts were recorded for this clonotype. The gene calls are TRBV20-1 and TRBJ2-7, with D tentatively TRBD1 (5 bases). The V and J ends lost 0 bases and 4 bases respectively, with 10 bases between them. The CDR3 has 13 amino acids. Per the germline V gene, CDR1 is DFQATT and CDR2 is SNEGSKA (reference sequence). The CDR3 DNA reads TGCAGTGCTAGAGACCCAGGACAATACGAGCAGTACTTC. Translation: CSARDPGQYEQYF.